This T cell receptor (beta chain) stems from a study of shared clonotypes between healthy human individuals. As for the study in general: CD4 naive and memory got three plates each, CD8 naive two, CD8 memory one.

Terminally differentiated effector memory CD45RA+ cells were excluded from the naive CD8 cells, which were CD45RO-negative and positively selected for CCR7. A note on this clone: At the DNA level, this CDR3 is encoded by other sequences in the same sample as well.

Per the original methods: Because ImmunoSEQ provided only junction sequences with no quality scores, the filtering differed. Method: immunoSEQ multiplex PCR; TCRdb's copy keeps in-frame clones and lacks some. D and trimming were read from the DNA, whereas the V and J calls and clone size are those reported in that table. The profile shows approximately 2,200,000 clones, 93% of them singletons. The sample consisted of naive CD8+ T cells from PBMCs. The TCR comes from a man aged 18 to 30 in good health. Some clones in this sample may be carry-over from other donors' samples.

The CDR3 nucleotides read TGTGCCAGCAGCTTAGGGGTAGGCTTCTACGAGCAGTACTTC. Translating it yields CASSLGVGFYEQYF. V usage is TRBV11-2 and J usage is TRBJ2-7; D remains ambiguous. The CDR3 spans 14 residues. V was pared by 1 base and J by 3 bases, with 10 bases between. Germline V gene sequence: CDR1 SGHAT, CDR2 FQNNGV. Drawing the rest from reference TRBV11-2 and TRBJ2-7, the complete variable domain is EAGVAQSPRYKIIEKRQSVAFWCNPISGHATLYWYQQILGQGPKLLIQFQNNGVVDDSQLPKDRFSAERLKGVDSTLKIQPAKLEDSAVYLCASSLGVGFYEQYFGPGTRLTVT.